These 29 T cell receptor beta chains came from one sample sequenced in a study of blood T cell repertoires in COVID-19. Profiled with immunoSEQ multiplex PCR; TCRdb holds only in-frame clones, not every one. The table includes more than 90,000 clones, about 84% detected once. Sequencing was performed on peripheral blood. These receptors were taken from a human donor in a cohort sampled during active COVID-19.

The chain has TRBV27 and TRBJ2-7, with D tentatively TRBD1 (6 bases). CDR3 length: 13 amino acids. The germline V gene has CDR1 MNHEY and CDR2 SMNVEV (reference sequence). Trimming took 6 bases from V and 5 from J, leaving 14 bases between them. The CDR3 region is CASSPTGQNEQYF. CDR3 nucleotides: TGTGCCAGCAGCCCCACCGGACAGAACGAGCAGTACTTC.

The gene calls are TRBV24-1 and TRBJ2-5, with 8 positions matching TRBD2. The CDR3 covers 15 residues. Germline lookup yields CDR1 KGHDR and CDR2 SFDVKD. Losses at the gene ends were 3 bases for V and 4 bases for J; bases not matched to a gene: 6. The CDR3 sequence is CATSDPRTSIETQYF. In nucleotides, the CDR3 is TGTGCCACCAGTGATCCACGGACTAGCATAGAGACCCAGTACTTC.

The chain links TRBV4-2 to TRBJ1-1, with TRBD1 matching 7 bases. The germline CDR1 and CDR2 sequences are LGHNA and YNFKEQ. Germline trimming cut 2 bases from V and 1 base from J; bases unmatched to any gene: 7. The CDR3 runs 16 residues. CDR3 amino acids: CASSQRGQVGNTEAFF. CDR3 sequence (DNA): TGTGCCAGCAGCCAAAGAGGACAGGTTGGGAACACTGAAGCTTTCTTT.

The DNA of the CDR3 is TGCAGCGTTGGGGGAGTGGGGAATGAAAAACTGTTTTTT. Amino acid sequence: CSVGGVGNEKLFF. The rearrangement links TRBV29-1 to TRBJ1-4; D uncertain. V lost 4 bases, J lost 5 bases, and 11 bases lay in between. Germline values: CDR1 SQVTM, CDR2 ANQGSEA. This CDR3 is built from 13 residues.

The chain carries TRBV5-1 and TRBJ2-3, with 14 bases matching TRBD2. CDR1 SGHRS and CDR2 YFSETQ come from the germline V gene. J gave up 4 bases and V 4 bases, and 5 bases lay outside the gene matches. This CDR3 comprises 16 residues. CDR3 coding DNA: TGCGCCAGCAGCCACGGACTAGCGGGAGGCGCAGATACGCAGTATTTT. It codes for CASSHGLAGGADTQYF.

A few counts support this clone. J is TRBJ1-4 and V is TRBV4-3; 8 bases line up with TRBD1. The germline CDR1 and CDR2 sequences are LGHNA and YSLEER. The CDR3 spans 17 residues. The trim removed 3 bases at V and 0 bases at J, leaving 6 bases unmatched. Here the CDR3 reads CASSQLTGGTTNEKLFF. The DNA for the CDR3 is TGCGCCAGCAGCCAGTTAACAGGGGGAACAACTAATGAAAAACTGTTTTTT.

The rearrangement links TRBV7-9 to TRBJ2-7, with a tentative D call TRBD1 (5 bases). Germline V gene sequence: CDR1 SEHNR, CDR2 FQNEAQ (reference sequence). V was shortened by 5 bases and J by 11 bases, with 19 bases between the two germline ends. This CDR3 is built from 13 residues. For the CDR3, the DNA is TGTGCCAGCAGCCAGGGTACAGGCCCTCGGAAGTACTTC. This sequence encodes CASSQGTGPRKYF.

V and J are TRBV28 and TRBJ1-1; 12 nucleotides align to TRBD1. This CDR3 is built from 18 residues. Germline CDR1 reads MDHEN; CDR2 reads SYDVKM. J gave up 2 bases and V 9 bases, and 16 bases lay outside the gene matches. In DNA, the CDR3 is TGTGCCAGTCCGGGACAGGGGGCGCCCTTAGAAGTTAACACTGAAGCTTTCTTT. Protein sequence: CASPGQGAPLEVNTEAFF.

The rearrangement links TRBV19 to TRBJ1-1; 9 bases fit TRBD1. Trimming cost V 6 bases and J 2 bases; bases outside gene matches: 4. This CDR3 has 14 residues. Per the germline V gene, CDR1 is LNHDA and CDR2 is SQIVND (reference sequence). The CDR3 here is CASSLGQGNTEAFF. The CDR3 DNA reads TGTGCCAGTAGCCTGGGACAGGGTAACACTGAAGCTTTCTTT. Together with reference TRBV19 and TRBJ1-1, the CDR3 gives the full variable domain: DGGITQSPKYLFRKEGQNVTLSCEQNLNHDAMYWYRQDPGQGLRLIYYSQIVNDFQKGDIAEGYSVSREKKESFPLTVTSAQKNPTAFYLCASSLGQGNTEAFFGQGTRLTVV.

This rearrangement joins TRBV28 to TRBJ2-1; 11 positions match TRBD1. The germline V gene encodes CDR1 MDHEN and CDR2 SYDVKM. This CDR3 comprises 16 residues. The junction had 9 bases not matched to a gene; V was cut back by 3 bases and J by 8 bases. In DNA, the CDR3 is TGTGCCAGCAGTTTGGCCCGTGGGACAGGGGGTCATGAGCAGTTCTTC. Protein: CASSLARGTGGHEQFF.

The CDR3 bases are TGTGCCAGCAGTCAACGATCCGGGACACGGACGTACGAGCAGTACTTC. Residues: CASSQRSGTRTYEQYF. The rearrangement uses TRBV28 and TRBJ2-7; D possibly corresponds to TRBD1 (6 bases). The CDR3 contains 16 residues. Between the trimmed V and J ends, which lost 5 bases and 4 bases, there was a span of 21 bases. Germline CDR1 and CDR2: MDHEN and SYDVKM.

This clone was detected once. J is TRBJ2-2 and V is TRBV7-2, with a tentative D call TRBD1 (6 bases). The CDR3 contains 15 residues. V lost 1 base and J 1 base, leaving 7 bases between the germline ends. Germline values: CDR1 SGHTA, CDR2 FQGNSA. CDR3 coding DNA: TGTGCCAGCAGCTTAGTGACAGGGAACACCGGGGAGCTGTTTTTT. Translation: CASSLVTGNTGELFF.

This clone was seen only once. V usage is TRBV19 and J usage is TRBJ2-7, with a possible D match to TRBD1 (5 bases). The CDR3 has 12 amino acids. The ends were cut back, 6 bases at V and 3 bases at J, with 9 bases in the middle. Germline-derived CDR1 and CDR2 are LNHDA and SQIVND (reference sequence). The CDR3 DNA is TGTGCCAGTAGAAACAGGCTCTACGAGCAGTACTTC. It specifies CASRNRLYEQYF.

This chain links TRBV20-1 with TRBJ2-1, with TRBD1 as a possible D gene (5 bases). CDR3 size: 11 residues. The germline V gene has CDR1 DFQATT and CDR2 SNEGSKA (reference sequence). Between the trimmed V and J ends, which lost 6 bases and 14 bases, there was a span of 17 bases. Here the CDR3 reads CSAQQAPTEFF. The CDR3 DNA sequence: TGCAGTGCCCAACAGGCCCCGACGGAGTTCTTC.

V and J are TRBV11-2 and TRBJ1-3; 9 positions match TRBD1. Trimming took 6 bases from V and 0 from J; bases not matched to a gene: 3. The CDR3 loop spans 15 amino acids. Germline V gene data show CDR1 as SGHAT and CDR2 as FQNNGV. CDR3 sequence (DNA): TGTGCCAGCAGGGACAGGGGCAACTCTGGAAACACCATATATTTT. It encodes CASRDRGNSGNTIYF.

The chain carries TRBV4-3 and TRBJ2-3, with a possible D match to TRBD2 (5 bases). The CDR3 sequence is 17 residues long. Trimming left V 0 bases short and J 0 bases short, with 13 bases between. CDR1 is LGHNA and CDR2 is YSLEER in the germline V gene. The CDR3: CASSQDFLAGSTDTQYF. The CDR3 region has the DNA TGCGCCAGCAGCCAAGATTTTCTAGCTGGTAGCACAGATACGCAGTATTTT.

A single count supports this clone. This chain connects TRBV11-2 to TRBJ1-1; D remains unclear. The germline V gene has CDR1 SGHAT and CDR2 FQNNGV. The CDR3 consists of 15 residues. V was cut by 0 bases and J by 4 bases, with 12 bases left in between. In nucleotides, the CDR3 is TGTGCCAGCAGCTTAGATCGCGGAGGATTCACTGAAGCTTTCTTT. It specifies CASSLDRGGFTEAFF.

The chain combines TRBV2 with TRBJ1-2; D not certain. From germline, CDR1 is SNHLY and CDR2 FYNNEI. With 4 bases removed from V and 1 base from J, the gap between germline ends came to 7 bases. The CDR3 consists of 13 residues. Here the CDR3 reads CASSAQINYGYTF. The CDR3 bases are TGTGCCAGCAGTGCTCAGATTAACTATGGCTACACCTTC.

V and J are TRBV19 and TRBJ1-1; possible D gene TRBD1, 5 bases. This CDR3 has 15 residues. The ends were cut back, 1 base at V and 1 base at J, with 10 bases in the middle. Germline assignment: CDR1 LNHDA and CDR2 SQIVND (reference sequence). The CDR3 DNA reads TGTGCCAGTAGTATAGGAACAGGACGGAACACTGAAGCTTTCTTT. Amino acids: CASSIGTGRNTEAFF.

V gene TRBV11-2 combines with J gene TRBJ2-3, with D possibly matching TRBD2 (7 bases). The germline CDR1 and CDR2 sequences are SGHAT and FQNNGV. The ends were cut back, 5 bases at V and 4 bases at J, with 22 bases in the middle. The CDR3 has 17 amino acids. The DNA of the CDR3 is TGTGCCAGCAGCCGCACCAGGGGCGGGGGTCCCGCAGATACGCAGTATTTT. Translated, it gives CASSRTRGGGPADTQYF.

The chain couples TRBV19 to TRBJ2-7; no clear D gene. This CDR3 region has 15 residues. Looked up from germline, CDR1 is LNHDA and CDR2 is SQIVND (reference sequence). Trimming shortened V by 1 base and J by 0 bases, and 10 bases separated the two germline ends. Here the CDR3 DNA reads TGTGCCAGTAGTATAGGCGCAGCGTACTCCTACGAGCAGTACTTC. Protein sequence: CASSIGAAYSYEQYF.

In DNA form, the CDR3 reads TGTGCCAGCAGCTTACAGGGTTGGGCCTTGAACACTGAAGCTTTCTTT. Translated, it gives CASSLQGWALNTEAFF. The chain uses TRBV7-8 and TRBJ1-1; D possibly corresponds to TRBD1 (5 bases). The CDR3 has 16 residues. In germline, CDR1 is SGHVS, CDR2 FQNEAQ. The V gene lost 2 bases and the J gene lost 0 bases, with 13 bases spanning the gap.

V usage is TRBV10-3 and J usage is TRBJ2-5; D might be TRBD2 (5 bases). The CDR3 is 13 residues long. Germline CDR1 ENHRY, CDR2 SYGVKD. V lost 6 bases and J lost 3, with 11 bases in between. This CDR3 is CAISGIQKETQYF. The CDR3 nucleotides read TGTGCCATCAGCGGGATACAGAAAGAGACCCAGTACTTC.

J is TRBJ1-2 and V is TRBV7-8; D unclear. Germline CDR1 and CDR2: SGHVS and FQNEAQ. Deletions cut 0 bases from V and 5 bases from J, with 4 bases between. This CDR3 contains 12 residues. The CDR3: CASSLAGYGYTF. As DNA, the CDR3 is TGTGCCAGCAGCTTAGCCGGGTATGGCTACACCTTC. Together with reference TRBV7-8 and TRBJ1-2, the CDR3 gives the full variable domain: GAGVSQSPRYKVAKRGQDVALRCDPISGHVSLFWYQQALGQGPEFLTYFQNEAQLDKSGLPSDRFFAERPEGSVSTLKIQRTQQEDSAVYLCASSLAGYGYTFGSGTRLTVV.

This clone was observed a single time. This chain uses TRBV11-3 with TRBJ2-5; D unclear. The V gene lost 4 bases and the J gene lost 4 bases, with 10 bases spanning the gap. Germline V gene lookup returns CDR1 SGHNT and CDR2 YENEEA. The CDR3 contains 13 residues. The CDR3, as DNA: TGTGCCAGCAGCTGGGCCCCCGCAGAGACCCAGTACTTC. It yields the protein CASSWAPAETQYF.

The chain has TRBV5-1 and TRBJ2-1; 8 bases are a match to TRBD2. This CDR3 is 15 amino acids long. Unmatched junction bases numbered 8, after V lost 2 bases and J lost 7 bases. The germline V gene encodes CDR1 SGHRS and CDR2 YFSETQ. CDR3 bases: TGCGCCAGCAGCTTAGGGAGCGGGAGAGGTAATGAGCAGTTCTTC. Protein product: CASSLGSGRGNEQFF. The variable domain in full, with the rest retrieved from reference TRBV5-1 and TRBJ2-1, is KAGVTQTPRYLIKTRGQQVTLSCSPISGHRSVSWYQQTPGQGLQFLFEYFSETQRNKGNFPGRFSGRQFSNSRSEMNVSTLELGDSALYLCASSLGSGRGNEQFFGPGTRLTVL.

The rearrangement links TRBV5-5 to TRBJ1-1; D unresolved. V was pared by 0 bases and J by 3 bases, with 9 bases between. Per germline, CDR1 SGHKS and CDR2 YYEKEE (reference sequence). The CDR3 runs 14 residues. CDR3 residues: CASSLVQEHTEAFF. CDR3 nucleotide sequence: TGTGCCAGCAGCTTGGTTCAGGAACACACTGAAGCTTTCTTT.

The sample holds one count of this clone. The V call is TRBV15, the J call TRBJ1-5; TRBD1 might be the D (6 bases). The CDR3 length is 15 residues. Trimming shortened V by 0 bases and J by 5 bases, and 11 bases separated the two germline ends. The germline gives CDR1 LNHNV, CDR2 YYDKDF (reference sequence). The CDR3 sequence is CATSREQGGHQPQHF. In DNA form, the CDR3 reads TGTGCCACCAGCAGAGAACAGGGTGGTCATCAGCCCCAGCATTTT.

The V call is TRBV11-2, the J call TRBJ1-1; TRBD1 agrees at 7 bases. Germline-derived CDR1 and CDR2 are SGHAT and FQNNGV. This CDR3 spans 14 amino acids. The trim removed 5 bases at V and 1 base at J, leaving 4 bases unmatched. The CDR3 nucleotides read TGTGCCAGCAGCCCGGGACAGAGGAACACTGAAGCTTTCTTT. It yields the protein CASSPGQRNTEAFF.